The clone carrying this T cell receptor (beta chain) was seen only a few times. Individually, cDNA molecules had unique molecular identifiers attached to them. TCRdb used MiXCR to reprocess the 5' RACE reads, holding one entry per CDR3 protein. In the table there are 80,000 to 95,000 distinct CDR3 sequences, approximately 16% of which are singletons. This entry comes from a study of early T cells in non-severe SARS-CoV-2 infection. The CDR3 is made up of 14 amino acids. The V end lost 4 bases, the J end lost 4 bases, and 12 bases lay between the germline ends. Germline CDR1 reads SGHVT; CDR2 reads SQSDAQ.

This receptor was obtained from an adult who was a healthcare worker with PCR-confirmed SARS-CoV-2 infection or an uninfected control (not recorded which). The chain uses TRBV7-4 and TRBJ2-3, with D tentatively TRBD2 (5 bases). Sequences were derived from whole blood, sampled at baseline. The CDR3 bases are TGTGCCAGCAGCTCCACTTCGAGGGCAGATACGCAGTATTTT. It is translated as CASSSTSRADTQYF.